Below, 25 T cell receptor beta chains from the same sample are listed, as sequenced in a study of T cells after yellow fever vaccination. In TCRdb, the 5' RACE reads were re-called with MiXCR into one record per CDR3 protein. The repertoire holds a few hundred thousand distinct CDR3 sequences, with almost 4% as singletons. Specimen: PBMCs, collected 5 days after the yellow fever booster vaccination. The origin of the receptors is a man between 18 and 29 years old who received the YFV17D yellow fever vaccine.

This clonotype showed up just a few times. The chain couples TRBV4-1 to TRBJ1-2; D remains unclear. Germline V gives CDR1 MGHRA, CDR2 YSYEKL. This CDR3 region has 14 residues. Trimming cost V 0 bases and J 4 bases, with 9 bases left between them. The CDR3 here is CASSQDSPGYGYTF. In nucleotides, the CDR3 is TGCGCCAGCAGCCAAGATTCACCCGGCTATGGCTACACCTTC.

The chain employs TRBV7-2 and TRBJ2-3, with no clear D. The V gene's germline CDR1 is SGHTA and CDR2 FQGNSA. The V end was cut by 1 base, the J end by 4 bases, with 15 bases between. The CDR3 runs to 16 residues. The CDR3 region is CASSLVSLALADTQYF. The CDR3, as DNA: TGTGCCAGCAGCTTAGTCTCCCTCGCTTTGGCAGATACGCAGTATTTT. The full variable domain, its missing parts supplied by reference TRBV7-2 and TRBJ2-3, is GAGVSQSPSNKVTEKGKDVELRCDPISGHTALYWYRQSLGQGLEFLIYFQGNSAPDKSGLPSDRFSAERTGGSVSTLTIQRTQQEDSAVYLCASSLVSLALADTQYFGPGTRLTVL.

This clonotype showed up just a few times. This sequence joins TRBV20-1 and TRBJ2-3; 10 bases match TRBD2. Losses at the gene ends were 4 bases for V and 0 bases for J; bases not matched to a gene: 1. The CDR3 sequence is 14 residues long. Per germline, CDR1 DFQATT and CDR2 SNEGSKA (reference sequence). CDR3 amino acids: CSAILAGSTDTQYF. DNA of the CDR3: TGCAGTGCTATACTAGCGGGGAGCACAGATACGCAGTATTTT.

At least ten counts were recorded for this clonotype. The CDR3 sequence is CASSLSGIQETQYF. The DNA for the CDR3 is TGTGCCAGCAGCTTATCCGGGATTCAAGAGACCCAGTACTTC. This rearrangement joins TRBV7-9 to TRBJ2-5; a possible D gene is TRBD2 (5 bases). The germline V and J ends were trimmed by 2 bases and 2 bases, with 9 bases remaining between them. Germline V lookup: CDR1 SEHNR, CDR2 FQNEAQ (reference sequence). The CDR3 is made up of 14 amino acids. Supplemented by reference TRBV7-9 and TRBJ2-5, the full variable domain reads DTGVSQNPRHKITKRGQNVTFRCDPISEHNRLYWYRQTLGQGPEFLTYFQNEAQLEKSRLLSDRFSAERPKGSFSTLEIQRTEQGDSAMYLCASSLSGIQETQYFGPGTRLLVL.

The V gene is TRBV12-3 or TRBV12-4, the J gene TRBJ1-3; D not resolved. V was pared by 3 bases and J by 1 base, with 7 bases between. The CDR3 contains 14 residues. CDR3 nucleotide sequence: TGTGCCAGCAGTTTTCTTAGGTCTGGAAACACCATATATTTT. It is translated as CASSFLRSGNTIYF.

The chain links TRBV21-1 to TRBJ2-3. TRBV21-1 is flagged as a pseudogene. There are 16 residues in the CDR3. The DNA of the CDR3 is TGTGCCAGCAGCAAAGTCGCGGACCTCTGCACAGATACGCAGTATTTT. Protein sequence: CASSKVADLCTDTQYF.

The table lists this clonotype with a few counts. The chain uses TRBV19 and TRBJ2-5; D unclear. CDR3 length equals 14 residues. V was pared by 4 bases and J by 2 bases, with 11 bases between. In germline, CDR1 is LNHDA, CDR2 SQIVND (reference sequence). CDR3 sequence reads: CASSSRARQETQYF. The CDR3 DNA reads TGTGCCAGTAGTAGCCGGGCAAGACAAGAGACCCAGTACTTC.

This clonotype has more than one count but fewer than ten. The CDR3 bases are TGTGCCAGCAGCTCTTACACCGGGACAGGGACTACCCCCACAACTAATGAAAAACTGTTTTTT. Amino acid sequence: CASSSYTGTGTTPTTNEKLFF. This chain joins TRBV7-9 and TRBJ1-4; TRBD1 matches at 9 bases. The CDR3 has 21 amino acids. Germline V gene data show CDR1 as SEHNR and CDR2 as FQNEAQ (reference sequence). With 4 bases clipped from V and 0 bases from J, the junction kept 18 bases outside the gene matches.

The V gene is TRBV12-3 or TRBV12-4, the J gene TRBJ1-1, with TRBD1 matching 10 bases. This CDR3 region has 16 residues. Losses at the gene ends were 5 bases for V and 1 base for J; bases not matched to a gene: 7. The CDR3 coding sequence is TGTGCCAGCAGTCCCCCGGGACAGGGGTCGAACACTGAAGCTTTCTTT. Its protein product is CASSPPGQGSNTEAFF.

The chain couples TRBV29-1 to TRBJ1-5; perhaps TRBD1 as D (5 bases). The V gene's germline CDR1 is SQVTM and CDR2 ANQGSEA. V lost 7 bases and J lost 7, with 17 bases in between. CDR3 length equals 13 residues. The chain's CDR3 is CSAELGEHQPQHF. The DNA of the CDR3 is TGCAGCGCCGAATTGGGGGAACACCAGCCCCAGCATTTT.

This clonotype was counted at least ten times. The gene calls are TRBV5-1 and TRBJ2-1; 8 nucleotides line up with TRBD2. CDR1 SGHRS and CDR2 YFSETQ come from the germline V gene. The CDR3 has 15 amino acids. J was trimmed by 6 bases and V by 4 bases; bases with no gene match: 9. The CDR3 sequence: CASSILAGGLNEQFF. DNA for the CDR3: TGCGCCAGCAGCATCCTCGCGGGGGGACTCAATGAGCAGTTCTTC. The entire variable domain, with the rest obtained from reference TRBV5-1 and TRBJ2-1, is as follows: KAGVTQTPRYLIKTRGQQVTLSCSPISGHRSVSWYQQTPGQGLQFLFEYFSETQRNKGNFPGRFSGRQFSNSRSEMNVSTLELGDSALYLCASSILAGGLNEQFFGPGTRLTVL.

This rearrangement joins TRBV4-1 to TRBJ2-5; the D gene is possibly TRBD1 (6 bases). There are 13 residues in the CDR3. V lost 4 bases, J lost 4 bases, and 10 bases lay in between. Germline V lookup: CDR1 MGHRA, CDR2 YSYEKL. The CDR3 coding sequence is TGCGCCAGCAGCCGGGGGCCGGGAGAGACCCAGTACTTC. Translating it yields CASSRGPGETQYF.

Ten or more counts support this clonotype. The gene calls are TRBV2 and TRBJ2-7; tentative D call: TRBD2 (6 bases). Trimming pared 3 bases from V and 2 bases from J, leaving 11 bases between. The CDR3 sequence is 14 residues long. The germline V gene encodes CDR1 SNHLY and CDR2 FYNNEI. The CDR3 DNA reads as TGTGCCAGCAGTGAGTTAGCGGTCCCCTACGAGCAGTACTTC. This codes for CASSELAVPYEQYF.

This clonotype was counted between two and nine times. The chain has TRBV5-6 and TRBJ2-7; D is ambiguous. V lost 5 bases, J lost 0 bases, and 15 bases lay in between. Germline CDR1 reads SGHDT; CDR2 reads YYEEEE. This CDR3 has 15 amino acids. The CDR3 reads CASRTFFDGSYEQYV. The CDR3 DNA reads as TGTGCCAGCAGGACGTTCTTCGACGGCTCCTACGAGCAGTACGTC.

This clonotype was seen a handful of times. The chain recombines TRBV4-2 with TRBJ2-1; 9 bases line up with TRBD2. Germline CDR1 LGHNA, CDR2 YNFKEQ. V lost 1 base and J lost 9; bases outside the gene matches: 10. The CDR3 totals 16 residues. CDR3 amino acids: CASSQVSGGEGGEQFF. CDR3 nucleotide sequence: TGTGCCAGCAGCCAAGTTAGCGGGGGTGAGGGGGGTGAGCAGTTCTTC.

This clonotype appeared a few times. This rearrangement joins TRBV19 to TRBJ2-7; 15 nucleotides match TRBD2. CDR3 length: 16 residues. V shed 3 bases, J shed 5 bases, and the junction held 5 bases outside the gene matches. The germline gives CDR1 LNHDA, CDR2 SQIVND (reference sequence). The CDR3 region is CASSIGLAGGPHEQYF. The CDR3 DNA is TGTGCCAGTAGTATCGGACTAGCGGGGGGGCCCCACGAGCAGTACTTC.

This clonotype was observed at least ten times. V usage is TRBV7-2 and J usage is TRBJ2-7; 11 bases match TRBD2. CDR1 and CDR2 (germline): SGHTA, FQGNSA. Trimming removed 6 bases from V and 2 bases from J; junction bases left unmatched: 6. The CDR3 totals 15 residues. CDR3 sequence reads: CASSILAGGTYEQYV. DNA of the CDR3: TGTGCCAGCAGTATTCTAGCGGGGGGAACCTACGAGCAGTACGTC.

This clonotype has at least ten counts. The chain joins TRBV5-6 to TRBJ2-7; D is uncertain. The CDR3 is 14 residues long. The V gene lost 0 bases and the J gene lost 6 bases, with 13 bases spanning the gap. Looked up from germline, CDR1 is SGHDT and CDR2 is YYEEEE. In DNA, the CDR3 is TGTGCCAGCAGCTTGGTTAATCAATACGTCGAGCAGTACGTC. Translating gives CASSLVNQYVEQYV.

This clonotype came up once. This sequence may be a read error, since a much larger clone differs from it by one base. Because the CDR3 is missing its conserved closing phenylalanine or tryptophan, this is likely a read error. The gene calls are TRBV6-2 or TRBV6-3 and TRBJ1-6; possibly TRBD1 for D (6 bases). Trimming removed 7 bases at V and 6 bases at J, with 13 bases between. The length of the CDR3 is 14 residues. Germline CDR1 and CDR2: MNHEY and SVGEGT. CDR3 sequence: CASIRAGANSPLHI. In DNA, the CDR3 is TGTGCCAGCATCCGCGCGGGGGCTAATTCACCCCTCCACATT.

This clonotype showed up many times. This rearrangement joins TRBV6-6 to TRBJ1-2, with 7 bases identical to TRBD1. Trimming at V came to 6 bases and at J to 4 bases, leaving 14 bases not matched to a gene. The CDR3 runs 16 residues. The germline V gene encodes CDR1 MNHNY and CDR2 SVGAGI (reference sequence). The CDR3 bases are TGTGCCAGCAGAGAGGGAACAGGGGATGGTTTCTATGGCTACACCTTC. Residues: CASREGTGDGFYGYTF.

This clonotype occurred many times. V gene TRBV10-3 combines with J gene TRBJ2-1; a possible D gene is TRBD2 (5 bases). V was trimmed by 6 bases and J by 9 bases, leaving 9 bases between them. CDR1 and CDR2 (germline): ENHRY, SYGVKD. This CDR3 has 11 residues. CDR3 sequence (DNA): TGTGCCATCAGAGTCGCGGGTGAGCAGTTCTTC. Amino acid sequence: CAIRVAGEQFF.

This chain joins TRBV11-2 and TRBJ2-3; D is ambiguous. CDR3 length equals 16 residues. V was clipped by 1 base and J by 0 bases, with 11 bases between them. Looked up from germline, CDR1 is SGHAT and CDR2 is FQNNGV. The CDR3: CASSLVVTPSTDTQYF. Here the CDR3 DNA reads TGTGCCAGCAGCTTAGTGGTGACCCCTAGCACAGATACGCAGTATTTT.

The rearrangement links TRBV9 to TRBJ1-1, with a possible D match to TRBD1 (6 bases). Trimming cost V 3 bases and J 2 bases, with 11 bases left between them. Germline V gives CDR1 SGDLS, CDR2 YYNGEE. CDR3 length: 14 residues. DNA for the CDR3: TGTGCCAGCAGCGCGGGGGGCGGAAACACTGAAGCTTTCTTT. It encodes CASSAGGGNTEAFF.

This clonotype was observed many times. For the CDR3, the DNA is TGTGCCAGCGCGGGGGAGGATGAAAAACTGTTTTTT. It is translated as CASAGEDEKLFF. The chain couples TRBV6-1 to TRBJ1-4; D may be TRBD1 (5 bases). Germline V gene data show CDR1 as MNHNS and CDR2 as SASEGT. Trimming removed 8 bases from V and 6 bases from J, with 10 bases in between. CDR3 length: 12 amino acids.

This clonotype has at least ten counts. The chain links TRBV29-1 to TRBJ2-3; D gene uncertain. CDR1 and CDR2 (germline): SQVTM, ANQGSEA. This CDR3 comprises 12 residues. Trimming pared 4 bases from V and 2 bases from J, leaving 7 bases between. The CDR3 reads CSVGDTTDTQYF. DNA of the CDR3: TGCAGCGTTGGAGACACCACAGATACGCAGTATTTT.